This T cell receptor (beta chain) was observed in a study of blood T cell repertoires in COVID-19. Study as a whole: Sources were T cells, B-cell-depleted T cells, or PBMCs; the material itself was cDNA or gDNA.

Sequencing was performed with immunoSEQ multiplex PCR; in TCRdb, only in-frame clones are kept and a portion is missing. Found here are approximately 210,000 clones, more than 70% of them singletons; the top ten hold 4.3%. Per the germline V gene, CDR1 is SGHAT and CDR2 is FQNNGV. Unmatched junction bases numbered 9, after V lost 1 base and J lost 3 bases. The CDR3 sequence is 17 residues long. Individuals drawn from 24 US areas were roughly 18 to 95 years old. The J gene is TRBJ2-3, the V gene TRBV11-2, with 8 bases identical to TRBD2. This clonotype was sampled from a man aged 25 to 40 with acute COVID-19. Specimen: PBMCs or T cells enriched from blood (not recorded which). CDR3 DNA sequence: TGTGCCAGCAGCTTAGGTACTCGGGGGGGCCGGACAGATACGCAGTATTTT. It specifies CASSLGTRGGRTDTQYF.